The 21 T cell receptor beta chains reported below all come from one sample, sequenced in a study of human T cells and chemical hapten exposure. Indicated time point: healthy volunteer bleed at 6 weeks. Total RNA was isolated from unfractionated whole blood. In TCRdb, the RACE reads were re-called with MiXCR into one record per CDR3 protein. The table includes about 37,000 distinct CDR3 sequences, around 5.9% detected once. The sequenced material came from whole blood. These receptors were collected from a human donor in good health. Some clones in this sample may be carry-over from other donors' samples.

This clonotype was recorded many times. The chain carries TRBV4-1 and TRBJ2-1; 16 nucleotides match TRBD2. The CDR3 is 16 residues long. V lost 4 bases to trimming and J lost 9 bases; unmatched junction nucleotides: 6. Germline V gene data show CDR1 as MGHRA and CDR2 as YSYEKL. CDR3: CASSPSGTSGGGEQFF. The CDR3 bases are TGCGCCAGCAGCCCGTCAGGGACTAGCGGGGGGGGTGAGCAGTTCTTC.

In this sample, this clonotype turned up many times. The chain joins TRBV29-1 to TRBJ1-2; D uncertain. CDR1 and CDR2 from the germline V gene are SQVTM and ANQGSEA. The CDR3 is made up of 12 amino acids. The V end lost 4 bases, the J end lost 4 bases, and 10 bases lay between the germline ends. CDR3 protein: CSVGEVGYGYTF. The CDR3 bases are TGCAGCGTTGGGGAGGTGGGCTATGGCTACACCTTC. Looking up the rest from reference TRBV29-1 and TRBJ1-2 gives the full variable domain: SAVISQKPSRDICQRGTSLTIQCQVDSQVTMMFWYRQQPGQSLTLIATANQGSEATYESGFVIDKFPISRPNLTFSTLTVSNMSPEDSSIYLCSVGEVGYGYTFGSGTRLTVV.

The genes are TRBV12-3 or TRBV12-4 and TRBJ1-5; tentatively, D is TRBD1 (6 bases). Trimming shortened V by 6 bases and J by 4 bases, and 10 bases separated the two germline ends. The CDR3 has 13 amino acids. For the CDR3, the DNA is TGTGCCAGCAGGGCCCAGGGGAATCAGCCCCAGCATTTT. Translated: CASRAQGNQPQHF.

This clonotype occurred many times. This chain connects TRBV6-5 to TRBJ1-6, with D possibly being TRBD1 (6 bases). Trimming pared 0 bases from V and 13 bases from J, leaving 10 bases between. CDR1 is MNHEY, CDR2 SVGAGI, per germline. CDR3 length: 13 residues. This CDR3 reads CASSYSSGHPLHF. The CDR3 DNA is TGTGCCAGCAGTTACTCGTCGGGACACCCCCTCCACTTT.

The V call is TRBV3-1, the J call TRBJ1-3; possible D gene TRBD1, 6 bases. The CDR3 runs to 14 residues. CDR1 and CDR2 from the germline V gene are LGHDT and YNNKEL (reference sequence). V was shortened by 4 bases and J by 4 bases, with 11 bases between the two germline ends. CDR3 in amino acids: CASSPDRGGNTIYF. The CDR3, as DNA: TGTGCCAGCAGCCCGGACAGAGGAGGAAACACCATATATTTT. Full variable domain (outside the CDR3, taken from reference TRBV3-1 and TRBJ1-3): DTAVSQTPKYLVTQMGNDKSIKCEQNLGHDTMYWYKQDSKKFLKIMFSYNNKELIINETVPNRFSPKSPDKAHLNLHINSLELGDSAVYFCASSPDRGGNTIYFGEGSWLTVV.

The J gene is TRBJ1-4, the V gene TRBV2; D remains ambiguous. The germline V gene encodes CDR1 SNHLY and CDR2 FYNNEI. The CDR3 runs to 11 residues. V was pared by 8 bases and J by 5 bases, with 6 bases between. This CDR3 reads CASGENEKLFF. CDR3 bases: TGTGCCAGCGGGGAAAATGAAAAACTGTTTTTT.

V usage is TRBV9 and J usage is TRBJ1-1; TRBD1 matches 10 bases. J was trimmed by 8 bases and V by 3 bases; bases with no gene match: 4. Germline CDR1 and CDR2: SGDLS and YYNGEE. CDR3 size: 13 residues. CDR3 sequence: CASSAGTGAEAFF. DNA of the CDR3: TGTGCCAGCAGCGCGGGGACAGGGGCCGAAGCTTTCTTT.

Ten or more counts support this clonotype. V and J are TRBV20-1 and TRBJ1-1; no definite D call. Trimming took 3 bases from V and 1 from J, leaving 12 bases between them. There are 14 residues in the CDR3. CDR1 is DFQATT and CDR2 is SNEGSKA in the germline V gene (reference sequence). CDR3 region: CSASPPGTNTEAFF. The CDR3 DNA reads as TGCAGTGCTAGCCCTCCAGGAACGAACACTGAAGCTTTCTTT.

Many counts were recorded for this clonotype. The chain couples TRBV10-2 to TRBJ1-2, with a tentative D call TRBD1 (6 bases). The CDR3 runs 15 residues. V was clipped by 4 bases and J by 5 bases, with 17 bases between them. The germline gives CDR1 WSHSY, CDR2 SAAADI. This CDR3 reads CASSGISGATYGYTF. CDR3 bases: TGCGCCAGCAGTGGGATTTCGGGGGCGACTTATGGCTACACCTTC.

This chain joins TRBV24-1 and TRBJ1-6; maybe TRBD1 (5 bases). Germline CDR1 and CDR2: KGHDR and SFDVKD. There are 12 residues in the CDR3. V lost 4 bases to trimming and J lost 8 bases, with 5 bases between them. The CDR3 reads CATSEGDSPLHF. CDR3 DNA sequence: TGTGCCACCAGTGAGGGGGATTCACCCCTCCACTTT.

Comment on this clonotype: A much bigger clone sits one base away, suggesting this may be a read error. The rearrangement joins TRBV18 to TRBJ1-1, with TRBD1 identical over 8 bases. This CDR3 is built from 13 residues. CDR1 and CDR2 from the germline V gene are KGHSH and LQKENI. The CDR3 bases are TGTGACAGCTCGGGACAGGCGAACACTGAAGCTTTCTTT. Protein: CDSSGQANTEAFF.

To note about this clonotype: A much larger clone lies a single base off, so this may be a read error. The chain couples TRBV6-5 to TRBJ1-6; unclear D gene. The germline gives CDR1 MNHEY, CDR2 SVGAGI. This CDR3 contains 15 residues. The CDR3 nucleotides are TGTGCCAGCACCAAACGAACACATCCTATCTCACCCCCCCACTTT. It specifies CASTKRTHPISPPHF.

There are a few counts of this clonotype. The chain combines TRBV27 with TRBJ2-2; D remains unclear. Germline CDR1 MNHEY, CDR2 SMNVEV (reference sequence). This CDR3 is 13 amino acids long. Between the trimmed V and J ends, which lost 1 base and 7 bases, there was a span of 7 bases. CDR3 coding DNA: TGTGCCAGCAGTTTATATGGGGACGGGGAGCTGTTTTTT. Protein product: CASSLYGDGELFF.

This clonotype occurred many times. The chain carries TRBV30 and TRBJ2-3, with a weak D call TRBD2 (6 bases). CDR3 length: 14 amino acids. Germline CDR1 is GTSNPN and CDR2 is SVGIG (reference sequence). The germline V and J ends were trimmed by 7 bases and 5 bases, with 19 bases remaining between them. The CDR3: CASSGSGVIDTQYF. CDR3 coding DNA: TGTGCCTCCAGTGGGTCGGGGGTGATAGATACGCAGTATTTT.

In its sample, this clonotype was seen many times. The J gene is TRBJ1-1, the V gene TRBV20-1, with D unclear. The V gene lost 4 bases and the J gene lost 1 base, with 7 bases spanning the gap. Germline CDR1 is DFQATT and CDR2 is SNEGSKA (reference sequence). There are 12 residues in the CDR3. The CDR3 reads CSATHTNTEAFF. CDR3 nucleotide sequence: TGCAGTGCTACCCACACGAACACTGAAGCTTTCTTT.

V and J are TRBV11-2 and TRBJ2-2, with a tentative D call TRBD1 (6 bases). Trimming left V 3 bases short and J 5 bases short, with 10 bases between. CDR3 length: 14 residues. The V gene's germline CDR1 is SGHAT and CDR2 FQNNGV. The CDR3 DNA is TGTGCCAGCAGCTTCGTCCAGGGGACCGGGGAGCTGTTTTTT. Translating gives CASSFVQGTGELFF.

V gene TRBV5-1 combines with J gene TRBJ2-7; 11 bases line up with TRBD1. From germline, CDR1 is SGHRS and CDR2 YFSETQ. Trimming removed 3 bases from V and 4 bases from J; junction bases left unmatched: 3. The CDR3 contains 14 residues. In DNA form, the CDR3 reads TGCGCCAGCAGCTCCGGGACAGGGGGTTACGAGCAGTACTTC. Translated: CASSSGTGGYEQYF.

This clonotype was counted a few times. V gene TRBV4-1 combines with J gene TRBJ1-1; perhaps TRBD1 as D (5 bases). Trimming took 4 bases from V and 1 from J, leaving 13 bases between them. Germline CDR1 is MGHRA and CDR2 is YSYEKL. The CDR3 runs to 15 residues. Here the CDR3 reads CASSLAETANTEAFF. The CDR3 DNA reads TGCGCCAGCAGCCTAGCCGAGACAGCGAACACTGAAGCTTTCTTT.

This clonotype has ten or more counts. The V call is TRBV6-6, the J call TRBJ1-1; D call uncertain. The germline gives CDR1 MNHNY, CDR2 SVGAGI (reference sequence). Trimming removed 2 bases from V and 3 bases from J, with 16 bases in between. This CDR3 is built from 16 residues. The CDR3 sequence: CASSYTLVPPDTEAFF. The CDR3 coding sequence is TGTGCCAGCAGTTACACACTCGTTCCCCCGGACACTGAAGCTTTCTTT.

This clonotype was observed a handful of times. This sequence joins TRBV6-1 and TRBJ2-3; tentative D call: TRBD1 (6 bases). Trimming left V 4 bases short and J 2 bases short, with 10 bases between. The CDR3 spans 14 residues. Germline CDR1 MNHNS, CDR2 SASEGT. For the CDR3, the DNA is TGTGCCAGCAGTGCCGGGACAACCACAGATACGCAGTATTTT. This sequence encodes CASSAGTTTDTQYF.

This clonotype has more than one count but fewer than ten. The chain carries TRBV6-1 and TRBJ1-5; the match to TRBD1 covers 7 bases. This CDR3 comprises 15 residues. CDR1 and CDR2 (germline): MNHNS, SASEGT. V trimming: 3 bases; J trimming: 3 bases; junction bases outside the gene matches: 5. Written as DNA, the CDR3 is TGTGCCAGCAGTGATGGGGGACAGCACAATCAGCCCCAGCATTTT. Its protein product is CASSDGGQHNQPQHF.